A single sample is the source of the 26 T cell receptor beta chains below, sequenced in a study of OX40 agonist ivuxolimab in advanced cancers. Assay used: immunoSEQ multiplex PCR; TCRdb lists only in-frame clones, some missing. The sample holds some 86,000 clones, 91% seen once. The sample was CD4+ or CD8+ T cells sorted from blood, taken in a trial of the OX40 agonist ivuxolimab. The receptor set was obtained from an adult with an advanced solid tumor such as melanoma, head and neck, liver or kidney cancer.

The chain recombines TRBV6-5 with TRBJ1-3, with D unresolved. The CDR3 is made up of 15 amino acids. Trimming stripped 0 bases from V and 2 bases from J, with 8 bases between. The germline CDR1 and CDR2 sequences are MNHEY and SVGAGI. In DNA form, the CDR3 reads TGTGCCAGCAGTTACTCCGGGAGAACTGGAAACACCATATATTTT. Protein sequence: CASSYSGRTGNTIYF.

This chain joins TRBV7-9 and TRBJ1-6; no clear D gene. The length of the CDR3 is 13 residues. Germline assignment: CDR1 SEHNR and CDR2 FQNEAQ (reference sequence). V lost 2 bases to trimming and J lost 10 bases, with 9 bases between them. CDR3 bases: TGTGCCAGCAGCTTAACCATGGACTCACCCCTCCACTTT. Protein: CASSLTMDSPLHF.

V and J are TRBV7-9 and TRBJ2-5; no clear D. The CDR3 totals 15 residues. V lost 7 bases and J lost 0, with 15 bases in between. CDR1 and CDR2 (germline): SEHNR, FQNEAQ (reference sequence). The CDR3 sequence: CASTQDALYQETQYF. The CDR3 DNA sequence: TGTGCCAGCACCCAGGACGCATTGTACCAAGAGACCCAGTACTTC.

The chain combines TRBV15 with TRBJ1-1, with TRBD1 as a possible D gene (6 bases). The CDR3 is 15 amino acids. V was cut by 1 base and J by 1 base, with 10 bases left in between. The germline CDR1 and CDR2 sequences are LNHNV and YYDKDF (reference sequence). The CDR3 is CATSRGRGRNTEAFF. The CDR3 nucleotides are TGTGCCACCAGCAGAGGGCGGGGGCGGAACACTGAAGCTTTCTTT.

J is TRBJ2-1 and V is TRBV27, with TRBD2 matching 14 bases. This CDR3 has 18 amino acids. CDR1 MNHEY and CDR2 SMNVEV come from the germline V gene (reference sequence). V shed 5 bases and J 4 bases; nucleotides not matched to a gene: 10. The CDR3: CASSMGLAGEVWYNEQFF. The CDR3 nucleotides read TGTGCCAGCAGTATGGGACTAGCGGGAGAAGTGTGGTACAATGAGCAGTTCTTC.

This chain joins TRBV30 and TRBJ2-5, with D possibly called TRBD1 or TRBD2 (5 bases each). V was pared by 4 bases and J by 5 bases, with 11 bases between. CDR3 length equals 12 residues. Looked up from germline, CDR1 is GTSNPN and CDR2 is SVGIG (reference sequence). The CDR3 spells CAWTGWGETQYF. CDR3 DNA sequence: TGTGCCTGGACAGGGTGGGGGGAGACCCAGTACTTC.

This chain links TRBV4-1 with TRBJ2-7; 7 positions agree with TRBD2. Losses at the gene ends were 4 bases for V and 2 bases for J; bases not matched to a gene: 8. The CDR3 totals 15 residues. CDR1 MGHRA and CDR2 YSYEKL come from the germline V gene. CDR3: CASSPTPGGPYEQYF. CDR3 nucleotides: TGCGCCAGCAGCCCCACACCGGGAGGCCCCTACGAGCAGTACTTC.

J is TRBJ2-3 and V is TRBV30; 7 bases match TRBD2. The CDR3 has 13 residues. Germline V lookup: CDR1 GTSNPN, CDR2 SVGIG (reference sequence). The V and J ends lost 4 bases and 6 bases, in that order; junction bases with no gene match: 7. DNA of the CDR3: TGTGCCTGGAATAGCGGGCCTGGGGATACGCAGTATTTT. Translation gives CAWNSGPGDTQYF.

This clone was detected only a few times. V and J are TRBV19 and TRBJ1-4, with no clear D. Germline lookup yields CDR1 LNHDA and CDR2 SQIVND (reference sequence). With 6 bases removed from V and 10 bases from J, the gap between germline ends came to 9 bases. The CDR3 spans 11 residues. CDR3 DNA sequence: TGTGCCAGTAGAACCCGGACAAAACTGTTTTTT. It is translated as CASRTRTKLFF.

This sequence joins TRBV5-1 and TRBJ2-6, with D maybe TRBD1 (5 bases). Germline lookup yields CDR1 SGHRS and CDR2 YFSETQ. This CDR3 contains 20 residues. With 2 bases removed from V and 0 bases from J, the gap between germline ends came to 21 bases. Written as DNA, the CDR3 is TGCGCCAGCAGCTTTCCAAAGACAGCGACACCGAACTCTGGGGCCAACGTCCTGACTTTC. It encodes CASSFPKTATPNSGANVLTF.

The chain couples TRBV30 to TRBJ2-6; D unclear. Between the trimmed V and J ends, which lost 5 bases and 0 bases, there was a span of 8 bases. The CDR3 runs to 14 residues. The germline gives CDR1 GTSNPN, CDR2 SVGIG (reference sequence). CDR3 nucleotide sequence: TGTGCCTGGGTGGAAGCCTCTGGGGCCAACGTCCTGACTTTC. This codes for CAWVEASGANVLTF.

This clone came up once. The V gene is TRBV9, the J gene TRBJ1-1, with D uncertain. The CDR3 is 14 amino acids. CDR1 is SGDLS and CDR2 is YYNGEE in the germline V gene. The V gene lost 0 bases and the J gene lost 1 base, with 7 bases spanning the gap. CDR3 sequence: CASSVVLGNTEAFF. In nucleotides, the CDR3 is TGTGCCAGCAGCGTAGTTCTCGGGAACACTGAAGCTTTCTTT.

The chain employs TRBV6-4 and TRBJ2-3; D is ambiguous. V lost 7 bases and J 1 base, leaving 9 bases between the germline ends. CDR1 is MRHNA, CDR2 SNTAGT, per germline. CDR3 length: 13 residues. CDR3 coding DNA: TGTGCCAGCACGTCTTTGGGCACAGATACGCAGTATTTT. Protein: CASTSLGTDTQYF.

The V call is TRBV11-2, the J call TRBJ1-1; D is uncertain. The V and J ends lost 1 base and 11 bases respectively, with 11 bases between them. Germline V gene data show CDR1 as SGHAT and CDR2 as FQNNGV. This CDR3 has 12 amino acids. The DNA for the CDR3 is TGTGCCAGCAGCTTAGGGTCTTTTGGGGCTTTCTTT. Amino acids: CASSLGSFGAFF.

V gene TRBV12-5 combines with J gene TRBJ1-5; D is undetermined. This CDR3 spans 12 amino acids. CDR1 and CDR2 (germline): LGHNT, FRNRAP. Trimming shortened V by 2 bases and J by 9 bases, and 8 bases separated the two germline ends. CDR3 bases: TGTGCTAGTGGTTTGCATACCCCGCCCCAGCATTTT. This sequence encodes CASGLHTPPQHF.

The chain links TRBV29-1 to TRBJ1-1; D unclear. Germline lookup yields CDR1 SQVTM and CDR2 ANQGSEA. Trimming took off 8 bases at V and 5 bases at J, with 18 bases between the two ends. The CDR3 is made up of 13 amino acids. The DNA for the CDR3 is TGCAGCCTGACGGGTTCGGGGAGGACTGAAGCTTTCTTT. It is translated as CSLTGSGRTEAFF.

The chain couples TRBV18 to TRBJ2-4, with D perhaps matching TRBD1 (6 bases). Looked up from germline, CDR1 is KGHSH and CDR2 is LQKENI. The CDR3 is 18 amino acids. The ends were cut back, 1 base at V and 1 base at J, with 17 bases in the middle. CDR3 sequence: CASSPRAGALGAKNIQYF. CDR3 nucleotide sequence: TGTGCCAGCTCACCACGGGCAGGGGCCCTAGGGGCCAAAAACATTCAGTACTTC.

This clone was seen only once. The V gene is TRBV28, the J gene TRBJ2-7; TRBD2 aligns across 9 bases. Germline trimming cut 3 bases from V and 7 bases from J; bases unmatched to any gene: 13. CDR3 size: 16 residues. CDR1 is MDHEN and CDR2 is SYDVKM in the germline V gene. In DNA form, the CDR3 reads TGTGCCAGCAGTTTGATGGGCGGGAGGGTTATCGGGGAGCAGTACTTC. It is translated as CASSLMGGRVIGEQYF.

This clone has a single count. V and J are TRBV15 and TRBJ1-2, with TRBD1 as a possible D gene (6 bases). With 3 bases removed from V and 2 bases from J, the gap between germline ends came to 7 bases. The CDR3 extends over 13 amino acids. CDR1 is LNHNV, CDR2 YYDKDF, per germline (reference sequence). The CDR3 here is CATSSGQNYGYTF. The DNA of the CDR3 is TGTGCCACCAGCAGTGGACAGAACTATGGCTACACCTTC.

The V and J genes are TRBV4-2 and TRBJ2-2; perhaps TRBD2 as D (6 bases). The CDR3 contains 15 residues. Germline lookup yields CDR1 LGHNA and CDR2 YNFKEQ. The V and J ends lost 5 bases and 1 base respectively, with 11 bases between them. The CDR3 DNA sequence: TGTGCCAGCAGCTCCCTCGGGAGGAACACCGGGGAGCTGTTTTTT. It is translated as CASSSLGRNTGELFF.

The chain has TRBV7-9 and TRBJ2-7; possible D gene TRBD2, 6 bases. Germline V lookup: CDR1 SEHNR, CDR2 FQNEAQ (reference sequence). The CDR3 extends over 13 amino acids. Trimming pared 4 bases from V and 13 bases from J, leaving 20 bases between. In DNA form, the CDR3 reads TGTGCCAGCAGCTGGAGCGTAGCGGACCGAGGATACTTC. This codes for CASSWSVADRGYF. Full variable domain (rest looked up from reference TRBV7-9 and TRBJ2-7): DTGVSQNPRHKITKRGQNVTFRCDPISEHNRLYWYRQTLGQGPEFLTYFQNEAQLEKSRLLSDRFSAERPKGSFSTLEIQRTEQGDSAMYLCASSWSVADRGYFGPGTRLTVT.

V usage is TRBV4-1 and J usage is TRBJ2-5; D tentatively fits TRBD1 or TRBD2 (5 bases each). The V end was cut by 4 bases, the J end by 3 bases, with 15 bases between. The CDR3 totals 15 residues. Germline loops: CDR1 MGHRA, CDR2 YSYEKL. In DNA form, the CDR3 reads TGCGCCAGCAGCCGGGGGTCGTGGGCGGAAGAGACCCAGTACTTC. Translation: CASSRGSWAEETQYF.

This chain links TRBV19 with TRBJ2-2; TRBD1 matches 10 bases. Germline V CDR1 and CDR2: LNHDA, SQIVND (reference sequence). V lost 4 bases to trimming and J lost 6 bases; unmatched junction nucleotides: 5. The CDR3 runs to 15 residues. The CDR3: CASSTRQGAPGELFF. The CDR3 DNA reads as TGTGCCAGTAGTACCCGACAGGGGGCCCCCGGGGAGCTGTTTTTT.

The CDR3 DNA is TGTGCCATCAGTGCCAACCAAGAGACCCAGTACTTC. Amino acids: CAISANQETQYF. The chain uses TRBV10-3 and TRBJ2-5; unclear D gene. CDR3 length: 12 amino acids. Germline V gene lookup returns CDR1 ENHRY and CDR2 SYGVKD. Trimming took 4 bases from V and 0 from J, leaving 3 bases between them.

V usage is TRBV7-8 and J usage is TRBJ2-2, with 9 bases lining up with TRBD2. The CDR3 is made up of 18 amino acids. The junction had 10 bases not matched to a gene; V was cut back by 5 bases and J by 0 bases. The V gene's germline CDR1 is SGHVS and CDR2 FQNEAQ. DNA of the CDR3: TGTGCCAGCAGCCGACTGCCGATAGCGGGGGCGAACACCGGGGAGCTGTTTTTT. Its translation is CASSRLPIAGANTGELFF.

The V gene is TRBV5-5, the J gene TRBJ2-7; no firm D call. V dropped 0 bases and J dropped 0 bases, with 10 bases sitting between them. Germline-derived CDR1 and CDR2 are SGHKS and YYEKEE (reference sequence). CDR3 length: 15 residues. Here the CDR3 reads CASSLVDGSSYEQYF. In DNA, the CDR3 is TGTGCCAGCAGCTTGGTAGACGGCAGCTCCTACGAGCAGTACTTC.